A selection of T cell receptor beta chains follows, all from one sample in a study of type 1 regulatory T cells. MiXCR, applied by TCRdb to the reads, yields one record per CDR3 protein. The sample has 88,000 or so distinct CDR3 sequences; 25% to 40% are singletons. The material sequenced was CD4+ T cells, either the whole sample or a sorted fraction (not recorded which). The receptor source for this set is a human donor in good health. The CDR3 runs from the conserved cysteine through the conserved F or W. A D gene is named only where the DNA matches it firmly. A row's size may be missing; if present it is once, few, many or a size class.

d_gene: TRBD1
j_gene: TRBJ2-1
v_gene: TRBV27
abundance: .
CDR3aa: CASSLEGTGGYNEQFF
CDR3nt: TGTGCCAGCAGTTTAGAAGGGACAGGGGGCTACAATGAGCAGTTCTTC

d_gene: TRBD2
j_gene: TRBJ2-3
v_gene: TRBV6-5
abundance: .
CDR3aa: CASRPLAGGSTDTQYF
CDR3nt: TGTGCCAGCAGACCCCTAGCGGGAGGGAGCACAGATACGCAGTATTTT

d_gene: TRBD2
j_gene: TRBJ2-7
v_gene: TRBV3-1
abundance: few
CDR3aa: CASSQDGSSGTNYRSYEQYF
CDR3nt: TGTGCCAGCAGCCAAGACGGTTCTAGCGGGACGAATTACCGCTCCTACGAGCAGTACTTC

d_gene: TRBD2
j_gene: TRBJ2-3
v_gene: TRBV27
abundance: .
CDR3aa: CASSLYTGLAGSTDTQYF
CDR3nt: TGTGCCAGCAGTTTATATACGGGACTAGCGGGCTCCACAGATACGCAGTATTTT

d_gene: .
j_gene: TRBJ2-7
v_gene: TRBV19
abundance: once
CDR3aa: CASSIGSARSYEQYF
CDR3nt: TGTGCCAGTAGTATAGGTAGCGCCCGATCCTACGAGCAGTACTTC

d_gene: TRBD1
j_gene: TRBJ2-2
v_gene: TRBV28
abundance: .
CDR3aa: CASSLDRDNTGELFF
CDR3nt: TGTGCCAGCTCACTGGACAGGGACAACACCGGGGAGCTGTTTTTT

d_gene: .
j_gene: TRBJ2-5
v_gene: TRBV12-3/TRBV12-4
abundance: .
CDR3aa: CASTWGFQETQYF
CDR3nt: TGTGCCAGCACCTGGGGCTTCCAAGAGACCCAGTACTTC

d_gene: .
j_gene: TRBJ1-2
v_gene: TRBV3-1
abundance: few
CDR3aa: CASSQGEARPRGYTF
CDR3nt: TGTGCCAGCAGCCAAGGCGAGGCGCGTCCAAGGGGCTACACCTTC

d_gene: .
j_gene: TRBJ2-1
v_gene: TRBV20-1
abundance: few
CDR3aa: CSASPNNEQFF
CDR3nt: TGCAGTGCCAGCCCAAACAATGAGCAGTTCTTC

d_gene: .
j_gene: TRBJ2-3
v_gene: TRBV20-1
abundance: .
CDR3aa: CSATDADTQYF
CDR3nt: TGCAGTGCCACTGACGCAGATACGCAGTATTTT

d_gene: .
j_gene: TRBJ2-2
v_gene: TRBV5-1
abundance: .
CDR3aa: CASSQPGRVLNTGELFF
CDR3nt: TGCGCCAGCAGCCAACCGGGACGGGTTCTTAACACCGGGGAGCTGTTTTTT

d_gene: TRBD1
j_gene: TRBJ1-1
v_gene: TRBV13
abundance: .
CDR3aa: CASSLEGQREAFF
CDR3nt: TGTGCCAGCAGCTTAGAGGGACAGCGGGAGGCTTTCTTT

d_gene: .
j_gene: TRBJ1-1
v_gene: TRBV9
abundance: .
CDR3aa: CASSFQTNTEAFF
CDR3nt: TGTGCCAGCAGCTTCCAAACTAACACTGAAGCTTTCTTT

d_gene: .
j_gene: TRBJ2-1
v_gene: TRBV10-3
abundance: few
CDR3aa: CGSYNEQFF
CDR3nt: TGTGGCTCCTACAATGAGCAGTTCTTC

d_gene: TRBD2
j_gene: TRBJ2-3
v_gene: TRBV12-3/TRBV12-4
abundance: once
CDR3aa: CASSFVTSGSTDTQYF
CDR3nt: TGTGCCAGCAGTTTCGTTACTAGCGGGAGCACAGATACGCAGTATTTT

d_gene: TRBD1
j_gene: TRBJ1-1
v_gene: TRBV5-1
abundance: .
CDR3aa: CASSVTGQNTEAFF
CDR3nt: TGCGCCAGCAGCGTGACAGGGCAGAACACTGAAGCTTTCTTT

d_gene: TRBD1
j_gene: TRBJ2-7
v_gene: TRBV5-1
abundance: .
CDR3aa: CASSWDRFSYEQYF
CDR3nt: TGCGCCAGCAGCTGGGACAGATTTTCCTACGAGCAGTACTTC

d_gene: .
j_gene: TRBJ1-1
v_gene: TRBV19
abundance: few
CDR3aa: CASSIGQGRATEAFF
CDR3nt: TGTGCCAGTAGTATAGGCCAAGGACGGGCCACTGAAGCTTTCTTT

d_gene: TRBD2
j_gene: TRBJ2-1
v_gene: TRBV2
abundance: few
CDR3aa: CASTLTSGNNEQFF
CDR3nt: TGTGCCAGCACCCTGACTAGCGGTAACAATGAGCAGTTCTTC

d_gene: .
j_gene: TRBJ2-3
v_gene: TRBV7-2
abundance: few
CDR3aa: CASSLSESTDTQYF
CDR3nt: TGTGCCAGCAGCTTATCAGAGAGCACAGATACGCAGTATTTT

d_gene: .
j_gene: TRBJ2-2
v_gene: TRBV7-8
abundance: few
CDR3aa: CASSSNTRLGLRAPAGELFF
CDR3nt: TGTGCCAGCAGCTCCAACACCCGACTGGGCCTCAGGGCGCCCGCCGGGGAGCTGTTTTTT

d_gene: .
j_gene: TRBJ2-5
v_gene: TRBV3-1
abundance: few
CDR3aa: CASSQFIQGEETQYF
CDR3nt: TGTGCCAGCAGCCAGTTTATACAGGGAGAAGAGACCCAGTACTTC

d_gene: .
j_gene: TRBJ1-5
v_gene: TRBV20-1
abundance: .
CDR3aa: CSATGSLSNQPQHF
CDR3nt: TGCAGTGCTACCGGGTCCCTTAGCAATCAGCCCCAGCATTTT

d_gene: .
j_gene: TRBJ2-7
v_gene: TRBV3-1
abundance: few
CDR3aa: CASSQVIGVSYEQYF
CDR3nt: TGTGCCAGCAGCCAAGTTATAGGGGTGAGCTACGAGCAGTACTTC

d_gene: .
j_gene: TRBJ2-7
v_gene: TRBV2
abundance: .
CDR3aa: CASMPLGTAHTYEQYF
CDR3nt: TGTGCCAGCATGCCGCTGGGGACTGCCCACACCTACGAGCAGTACTTC

d_gene: .
j_gene: TRBJ1-1
v_gene: TRBV7-3
abundance: few
CDR3aa: CASSRIRGSEAFF
CDR3nt: TGTGCCAGCAGCCGGATAAGGGGGTCTGAAGCTTTCTTT

d_gene: .
j_gene: TRBJ2-1
v_gene: TRBV5-1
abundance: few
CDR3aa: CASSVRPYNEQFF
CDR3nt: TGCGCCAGCTCCGTGCGCCCCTACAATGAGCAGTTCTTC

d_gene: TRBD2
j_gene: TRBJ2-5
v_gene: TRBV7-8
abundance: .
CDR3aa: CASSLGWTSPGGETQYF
CDR3nt: TGTGCCAGCAGCTTAGGCTGGACTAGCCCAGGAGGGGAGACCCAGTACTTC

d_gene: .
j_gene: TRBJ1-5
v_gene: TRBV7-2
abundance: .
CDR3aa: CASSTDSNQPQHF
CDR3nt: TGTGCCAGCAGCACGGATAGCAATCAGCCCCAGCATTTT